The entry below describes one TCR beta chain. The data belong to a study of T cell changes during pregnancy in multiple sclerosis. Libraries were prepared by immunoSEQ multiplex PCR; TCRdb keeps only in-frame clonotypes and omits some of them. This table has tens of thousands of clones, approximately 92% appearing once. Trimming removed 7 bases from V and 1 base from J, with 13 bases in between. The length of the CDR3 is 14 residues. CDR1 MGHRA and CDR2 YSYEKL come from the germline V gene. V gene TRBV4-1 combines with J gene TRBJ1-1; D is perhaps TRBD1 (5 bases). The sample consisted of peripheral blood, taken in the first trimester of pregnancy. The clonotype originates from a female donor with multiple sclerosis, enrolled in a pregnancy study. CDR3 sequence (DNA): TGCGCCAGCACCCCTACAGGACAGAACACTGAAGCTTTCTTT. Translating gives CASTPTGQNTEAFF.